This TCR beta chain was recorded in a study of blood T cell repertoires in COVID-19. The CDR3 sequence is 18 residues long. Germline V gene data show CDR1 as MGHDK and CDR2 as SYGVNS. The V and J ends lost 0 bases and 6 bases respectively, with 21 bases between them. In the original analysis: Cell counts per sample came from amplifying reference gene primers. Clones were read by immunoSEQ multiplex PCR, and TCRdb kept only the in-frame ones, dropping some. V, J and clone size were drawn from that table, and D and trimming were deduced from the DNA. This table holds about 240,000 clones, around 82% found once.

The clonotype originates from a woman aged 70 to 79 with acute or convalescent COVID-19. The chain combines TRBV25-1 with TRBJ2-1; no definite D call. The sample taken for sequencing was peripheral blood. Written as DNA, the CDR3 is TGTGCCAGCAGTGAATATTACTTCGACAAGGATAAAGGCAATGAGCAGTTCTTC. Translated: CASSEYYFDKDKGNEQFF.